The rows below give T cell receptor beta chains drawn from one sample of a study of blood T cell repertoires in COVID-19. Method: immunoSEQ multiplex PCR; TCRdb's copy keeps in-frame clones and lacks some. Of a few hundred thousand clones listed, around 90% are singletons. The sequenced sample was PBMCs or T cells enriched from blood (not recorded which). These receptors were collected from a woman aged 18-29 years with acute COVID-19. The CDR3 runs from the conserved cysteine through the conserved F or W. The D gene is left open where the match is weak. The listing skips clone size in some rows; elsewhere it reads once, few, many or a size class.

j_gene | v_gene | abundance | d_gene | CDR3aa | CDR3nt
TRBJ2-7 | TRBV19 | NA | NA | CASSIKVGKGHYEQYF | TGTGCCAGTAGTATTAAAGTAGGGAAGGGGCACTACGAGCAGTACTTC
TRBJ2-2 | TRBV7-2 | NA | TRBD2 | CASSLAGEGGELFF | TGTGCCAGCAGCTTAGCCGGGGAGGGCGGGGAGCTGTTTTTT
TRBJ2-1 | TRBV15 | NA | TRBD1 | CATSRDRNPGQGYEQFF | TGTGCCACCAGCAGAGATAGAAACCCCGGACAGGGGTATGAGCAGTTCTTC
TRBJ2-2 | TRBV7-9 | NA | NA | CASSSGQRSNTGELFF | TGTGCCAGCAGCTCCGGACAGCGATCGAACACCGGGGAGCTGTTTTTT
TRBJ2-7 | TRBV14 | NA | NA | CASSPTGGGYEQYF | TGTGCCAGCAGCCCCACGGGGGGCGGGTACGAGCAGTACTTC
TRBJ2-1 | TRBV19 | NA | NA | CASSIVDTYNEQFF | TGTGCCAGTAGTATTGTGGACACCTACAATGAGCAGTTCTTC
TRBJ2-7 | TRBV6-5 | once | NA | CALTTGTPPYEQYF | TGTGCCCTCACCACCGGGACACCGCCCTACGAGCAGTACTTC
TRBJ1-2 | TRBV5-4 | NA | TRBD1 | CASSRGQGVMGGYTF | TGTGCCAGCAGCAGAGGACAGGGTGTTATGGGTGGCTACACCTTC
TRBJ2-7 | TRBV4-1 | NA | NA | CASSQVPPQRISSYEQYF | TGCGCCAGCAGCCAAGTCCCCCCTCAGCGGATTAGCTCCTACGAGCAGTACTTC
TRBJ2-3 | TRBV27 | NA | NA | CASSLYSGMGTDTQYF | TGTGCCAGCAGTTTATATAGCGGAATGGGAACAGATACGCAGTATTTT
TRBJ1-3 | TRBV7-9 | NA | NA | CASSPSGNTIYF | TGTGCCAGCAGCCCCAGTGGAAACACCATATATTTT
TRBJ1-1 | TRBV12-5 | NA | NA | CASGLDTQNTEAFF | TGTGCTAGTGGTTTGGACACCCAAAACACTGAAGCTTTCTTT
TRBJ2-7 | TRBV15 | NA | TRBD2 | CATSGTSGRYEQYF | TGTGCCACCAGCGGTACTAGCGGTCGCTACGAGCAGTACTTC
TRBJ1-4 | TRBV6-5 | NA | NA | CASSRTANEKLFF | TGTGCCAGCAGTCGGACAGCTAATGAAAAACTGTTTTTT
TRBJ2-3 | TRBV28 | NA | TRBD2 | CASRFSGSATDTQYF | TGTGCCAGCAGGTTTAGCGGGAGTGCCACAGATACGCAGTATTTT
TRBJ2-7 | TRBV12-3/TRBV12-4 | NA | NA | CASSRGQTYEQYF | TGTGCCAGCAGTCGAGGACAAACCTACGAGCAGTACTTC
TRBJ1-5 | TRBV19 | NA | TRBD1 | CAPGTVLNSNQPQHF | TGTGCACCCGGGACAGTTCTAAATAGCAATCAGCCCCAGCATTTT
TRBJ2-2 | TRBV27 | NA | TRBD1 | CASTGDRTNTGELFF | TGTGCCAGCACCGGGGACAGGACGAACACCGGGGAGCTGTTTTTT
TRBJ2-2 | TRBV5-4 | NA | TRBD1 | CASSPGQDNTGELFF | TGTGCCAGCAGCCCGGGACAGGATAACACCGGGGAGCTGTTTTTT
TRBJ2-1 | TRBV11-2 | NA | TRBD2 | CASSSRTSGGNEQFF | TGTGCCAGCAGCTCCAGGACTAGCGGGGGGAATGAGCAGTTCTTC
TRBJ2-7 | TRBV7-2 | NA | NA | CASSLAYESTYEQYF | TGTGCCAGCAGCTTAGCGTATGAGAGTACCTACGAGCAGTACTTC
TRBJ1-1 | TRBV2 | NA | TRBD1 | CASSPGQTNTEAFF | TGTGCCAGCAGCCCGGGACAGACGAACACTGAAGCTTTCTTT
TRBJ2-7 | TRBV11-2 | NA | NA | CASSLEGVYEQYF | TGTGCCAGCAGCTTAGAAGGGGTCTACGAGCAGTACTTC
TRBJ2-2 | TRBV28 | NA | NA | CASRPPSGELFF | TGTGCCAGCAGGCCTCCGAGCGGGGAGCTGTTTTTT
TRBJ2-5 | TRBV14 | NA | TRBD2 | CASSHPRGGRWETQYF | TGTGCCAGCAGCCATCCCCGAGGCGGGAGGTGGGAGACCCAGTACTTC
TRBJ1-1 | TRBV28 | NA | NA | CASRTTSGPWGGRTEAFF | TGTGCCAGCAGAACCACCTCGGGACCCTGGGGAGGGAGGACTGAAGCTTTCTTT
TRBJ2-2 | TRBV19 | once | TRBD2 | CASSSGRATGELFF | TGTGCCAGTTCTAGCGGGAGGGCCACCGGGGAGCTGTTTTTT
TRBJ2-1 | TRBV7-9 | NA | TRBD2 | CAGEIAGGRNEQFF | TGTGCCGGAGAAATAGCGGGAGGGCGGAATGAGCAGTTCTTC
TRBJ2-7 | TRBV12-5 | NA | TRBD2 | CASGLDMGLAGDSEQYF | TGTGCTAGTGGTTTAGATATGGGACTAGCGGGAGATAGTGAGCAGTACTTC
TRBJ1-5 | TRBV4-1 | NA | TRBD1 | CASSQEGTGRLHQPQHF | TGCGCCAGCAGCCAGGAGGGGACAGGGCGGTTACATCAGCCCCAGCATTTT
TRBJ2-1 | TRBV7-2 | NA | TRBD1 | CASSPGTEYNEQFF | TGTGCCAGCAGCCCAGGGACAGAATACAATGAGCAGTTCTTC
TRBJ2-2 | TRBV24-1 | once | TRBD2 | CATSDSRALGTSGAGELFF | TGTGCCACCAGTGATTCGAGGGCGTTGGGGACTAGCGGGGCCGGGGAGCTGTTTTTT
TRBJ1-1 | TRBV5-1 | NA | NA | CASSLGSEAFF | TGCGCCAGCAGCTTGGGCAGTGAAGCTTTCTTT
TRBJ1-5 | TRBV6-2/TRBV6-3 | once | NA | CASSRQMNNQPQHF | TGTGCCAGCAGCCGACAGATGAACAATCAGCCCCAGCATTTT
TRBJ1-5 | TRBV4-1 | NA | TRBD1 | CASSQDVGQGGQPQHF | TGCGCCAGCAGCCAAGATGTGGGACAGGGCGGCCAGCCCCAGCATTTT
TRBJ2-1 | TRBV4-3 | NA | NA | CASSHSSGPYGFNEQFF | TGCGCCAGCAGCCATTCAAGCGGGCCGTACGGATTCAATGAGCAGTTCTTC
TRBJ2-2 | TRBV19 | NA | NA | CASKDTEGGELFF | TGTGCCAGTAAAGACACAGAGGGCGGGGAGCTGTTTTTT
TRBJ2-1 | TRBV7-6 | NA | NA | CASSLGRWNEQFF | TGTGCCAGCAGCTTAGGCCGGTGGAATGAGCAGTTCTTC
TRBJ2-7 | TRBV15 | NA | NA | CATSRPQGYEQYF | TGTGCCACCAGCAGACCGCAGGGGTACGAGCAGTACTTC
TRBJ2-5 | TRBV30 | NA | NA | CAWRPRGQETQYF | TGTGCCTGGAGGCCTAGGGGGCAAGAGACCCAGTACTTC
TRBJ2-1 | TRBV18 | NA | NA | CASSRSGNEQFF | TGTGCCAGCTCACGGAGCGGGAATGAGCAGTTCTTC
TRBJ2-1 | TRBV14 | NA | TRBD2 | CASSDPGTSGMEQFF | TGTGCCAGCAGCGACCCCGGGACTAGCGGGATGGAGCAGTTCTTC
TRBJ1-2 | TRBV14 | NA | TRBD1 | CASSQDLEGAGGYTF | TGTGCCAGCAGCCAAGATCTTGAGGGGGCTGGTGGCTACACCTTC
TRBJ2-5 | TRBV7-3 | NA | NA | CASSLRPGLTQETQYF | TGTGCCAGCAGCTTAAGGCCAGGGCTCACACAAGAGACCCAGTACTTC
TRBJ2-1 | TRBV28 | NA | TRBD2 | CASRGTSGTNEQFF | TGTGCCAGCAGGGGGACTAGCGGGACCAATGAGCAGTTCTTC
TRBJ2-1 | TRBV7-6 | NA | NA | CASSLVGGTAYNEQFF | TGTGCCAGCAGCTTAGTAGGTGGGACTGCATACAATGAGCAGTTCTTC
TRBJ2-1 | TRBV5-4 | once | NA | CASSFSSGPYNEQFF | TGTGCCAGCAGCTTTTCCAGCGGCCCCTACAATGAGCAGTTCTTC
TRBJ2-2 | TRBV18 | NA | TRBD1 | CASSPPWGQGAAGELFF | TGTGCCAGCTCACCACCGTGGGGACAGGGGGCCGCCGGGGAGCTGTTTTTT
TRBJ2-1 | TRBV2 | NA | NA | CASSEGTATYNEQFF | TGTGCCAGCAGTGAAGGGACAGCTACTTACAATGAGCAGTTCTTC
TRBJ1-1 | TRBV18 | NA | TRBD1 | CASSPQGPRNTEAFF | TGTGCCAGCTCTCCACAGGGGCCCCGCAACACTGAAGCTTTCTTT
TRBJ1-4 | TRBV28 | NA | NA | CASRGGPNEKLFF | TGTGCCAGCAGGGGGGGACCTAATGAAAAACTGTTTTTT